The clone carrying this T cell receptor beta chain was seen at least ten times. TCRdb re-called the 5' RACE reads with MiXCR, one entry per CDR3 protein. The profile shows about 140,000 distinct CDR3 sequences, around 4.4% of them singletons. Total RNA extraction was carried out from unfractionated whole blood. The sample comes from a study of human T cells and chemical hapten exposure. The CDR3 totals 13 residues. Germline V lookup: CDR1 MNHEY, CDR2 SVGAGI. V lost 2 bases to trimming and J lost 8 bases, with 10 bases between them. This receptor was obtained from a female donor in good health. The rearrangement links TRBV6-5 to TRBJ1-5, with D possibly TRBD1 on 5 matching bases. The DNA for the CDR3 is TGTGCCAGCAGTTACCGGGGGAGGGAGCCCCAGCATTTT. Protein sequence: CASSYRGREPQHF.